One and the same sample provided the 4 T cell receptor beta chains below, sequenced in a study of T cell changes during pregnancy in multiple sclerosis. Generated by immunoSEQ multiplex PCR, the TCRdb table keeps only in-frame clones and is missing some. Of about 100,000 clones in the sample, about nine tenths are singletons; the top ten hold about 1.8%. Here the sequenced sample was peripheral blood, taken after pregnancy. Receptors were obtained from a female donor with multiple sclerosis, enrolled in a pregnancy study.

The V call is TRBV5-1, the J call TRBJ2-2; 13 positions agree with TRBD2. The CDR3 runs to 18 residues. Unmatched junction bases numbered 6, after V lost 4 bases and J lost 0 bases. Germline loops: CDR1 SGHRS, CDR2 YFSETQ. The CDR3 nucleotides are TGCGCCAGCAGCAGGACTAGCGGGGGTACCGCGAACACCGGGGAGCTGTTTTTT. Amino acids: CASSRTSGGTANTGELFF.

The rearrangement links TRBV18 to TRBJ2-2; D remains unclear. V shed 4 bases and J shed 4 bases, with 4 bases lying between them. Germline V gene sequence: CDR1 KGHSH, CDR2 LQKENI. This CDR3 contains 12 residues. CDR3 in amino acids: CASSRVTGELFF. CDR3 DNA: TGTGCCAGCTCACGAGTCACCGGGGAGCTGTTTTTT.

Only a few counts were recorded for this clone. This chain uses TRBV30 with TRBJ1-6, with a tentative D call TRBD1 (5 bases). CDR3 size: 13 residues. V lost 3 bases and J lost 14, with 17 bases in between. Looked up from germline, CDR1 is GTSNPN and CDR2 is SVGIG (reference sequence). CDR3 nucleotide sequence: TGTGCCTGGAGGCCGGATCTAAGGGGAACCCTCCACTTT. This translates into CAWRPDLRGTLHF.

The chain links TRBV4-1 to TRBJ2-4, with a possible D match to TRBD1 (6 bases). Germline CDR1 MGHRA, CDR2 YSYEKL. The V gene lost 3 bases and the J gene lost 0 bases, with 12 bases spanning the gap. The CDR3 has 16 amino acids. CDR3 in DNA: TGCGCCAGCAGCCACCGGCGACAGGTAGCCAAAAACATTCAGTACTTC. Translating it yields CASSHRRQVAKNIQYF.